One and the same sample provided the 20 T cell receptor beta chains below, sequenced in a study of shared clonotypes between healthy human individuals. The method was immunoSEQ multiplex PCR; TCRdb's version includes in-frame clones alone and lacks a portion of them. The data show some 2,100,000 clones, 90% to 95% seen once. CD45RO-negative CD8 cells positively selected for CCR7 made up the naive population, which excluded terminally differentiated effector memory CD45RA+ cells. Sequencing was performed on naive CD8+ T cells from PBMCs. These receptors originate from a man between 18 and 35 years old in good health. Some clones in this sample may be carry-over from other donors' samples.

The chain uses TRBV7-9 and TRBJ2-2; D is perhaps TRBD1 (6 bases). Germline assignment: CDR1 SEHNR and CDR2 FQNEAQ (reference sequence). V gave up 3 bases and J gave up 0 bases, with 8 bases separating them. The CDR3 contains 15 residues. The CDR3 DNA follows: TGTGCCAGCAGCTTGGGGACATCGAACACCGGGGAGCTGTTTTTT. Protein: CASSLGTSNTGELFF.

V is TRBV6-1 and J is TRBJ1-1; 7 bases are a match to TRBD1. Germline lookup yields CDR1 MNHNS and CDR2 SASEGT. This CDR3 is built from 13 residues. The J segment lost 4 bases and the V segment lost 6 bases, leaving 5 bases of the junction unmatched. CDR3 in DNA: TGTGCCAGCAGGGAGACAGGGTTCACTGAAGCTTTCTTT. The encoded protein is CASRETGFTEAFF.

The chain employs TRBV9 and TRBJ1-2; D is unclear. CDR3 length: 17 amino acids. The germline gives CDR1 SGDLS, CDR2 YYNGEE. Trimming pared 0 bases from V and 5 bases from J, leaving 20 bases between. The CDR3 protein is CASSVVAAGPGPYGYTF. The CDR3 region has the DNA TGTGCCAGCAGCGTAGTAGCCGCAGGTCCTGGGCCTTATGGCTACACCTTC.

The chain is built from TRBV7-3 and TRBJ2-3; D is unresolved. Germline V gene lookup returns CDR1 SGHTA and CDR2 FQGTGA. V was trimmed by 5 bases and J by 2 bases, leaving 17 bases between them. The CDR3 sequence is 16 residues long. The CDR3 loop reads CASSPQGDEITDTQYF. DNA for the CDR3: TGTGCCAGCAGCCCCCAAGGCGACGAGATCACAGATACGCAGTATTTT.

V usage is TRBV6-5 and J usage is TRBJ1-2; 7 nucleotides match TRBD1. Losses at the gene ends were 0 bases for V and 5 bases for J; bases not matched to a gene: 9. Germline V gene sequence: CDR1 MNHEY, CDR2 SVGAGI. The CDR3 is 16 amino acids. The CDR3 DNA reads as TGTGCCAGCAGTTACTCGGGGCAGGGGGTTCTTTATGGCTACACCTTC. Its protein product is CASSYSGQGVLYGYTF.

In DNA form, the CDR3 reads TGTGCCAGCAGCGCTGTAGGGGCTAGAAATGAGCAGTTCTTC. Encoded protein: CASSAVGARNEQFF. The rearrangement joins TRBV5-4 to TRBJ2-1, with D perhaps TRBD1 (5 bases). This CDR3 is built from 14 residues. V was clipped by 4 bases and J by 7 bases, with 15 bases between them. The germline V gene encodes CDR1 SGHNT and CDR2 YYREEE (reference sequence).

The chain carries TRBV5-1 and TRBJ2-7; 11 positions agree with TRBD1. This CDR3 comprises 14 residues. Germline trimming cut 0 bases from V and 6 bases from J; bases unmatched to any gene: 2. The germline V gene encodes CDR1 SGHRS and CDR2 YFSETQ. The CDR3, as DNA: TGCGCCAGCAGCTTGGGCGGGACAGGGGGCGAGCAGTACTTC. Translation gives CASSLGGTGGEQYF. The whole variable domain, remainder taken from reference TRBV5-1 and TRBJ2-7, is KAGVTQTPRYLIKTRGQQVTLSCSPISGHRSVSWYQQTPGQGLQFLFEYFSETQRNKGNFPGRFSGRQFSNSRSEMNVSTLELGDSALYLCASSLGGTGGEQYFGPGTRLTVT.

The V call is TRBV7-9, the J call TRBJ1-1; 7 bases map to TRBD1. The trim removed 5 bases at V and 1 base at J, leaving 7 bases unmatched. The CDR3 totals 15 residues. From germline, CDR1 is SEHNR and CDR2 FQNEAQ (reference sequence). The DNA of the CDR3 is TGTGCCAGCAGCCTGACAGGGTGGGGGAACACTGAAGCTTTCTTT. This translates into CASSLTGWGNTEAFF.

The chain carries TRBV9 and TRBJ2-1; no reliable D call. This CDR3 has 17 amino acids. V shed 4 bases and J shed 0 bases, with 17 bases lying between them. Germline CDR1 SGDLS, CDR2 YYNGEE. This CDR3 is CASSPRTHESSYNEQFF. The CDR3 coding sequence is TGTGCCAGCAGCCCGAGGACCCACGAGAGCTCCTACAATGAGCAGTTCTTC.

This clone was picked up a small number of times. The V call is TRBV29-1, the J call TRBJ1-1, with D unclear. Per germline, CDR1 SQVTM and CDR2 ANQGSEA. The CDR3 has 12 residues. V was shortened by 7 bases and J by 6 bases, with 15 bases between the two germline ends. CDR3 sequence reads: CSALLGFAEAFF. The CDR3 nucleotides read TGCAGCGCTCTCTTGGGGTTCGCTGAAGCTTTCTTT.

The CDR3 DNA follows: TGTGCCAGCAGCCCACACTTCGGGGGCGAGCAGTACTTC. This sequence encodes CASSPHFGGEQYF. The chain uses TRBV5-5 and TRBJ2-7; perhaps TRBD2 as D (6 bases). The V gene lost 4 bases and the J gene lost 6 bases, with 14 bases spanning the gap. The length of the CDR3 is 13 residues. Germline-derived CDR1 and CDR2 are SGHKS and YYEKEE (reference sequence).

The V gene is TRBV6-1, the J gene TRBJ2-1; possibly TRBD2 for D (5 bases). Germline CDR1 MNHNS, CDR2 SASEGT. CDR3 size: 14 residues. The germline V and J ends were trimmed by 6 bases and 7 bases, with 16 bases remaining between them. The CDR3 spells CASSDIRPGNEQFF. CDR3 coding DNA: TGTGCCAGCAGCGATATACGTCCGGGAAATGAGCAGTTCTTC.

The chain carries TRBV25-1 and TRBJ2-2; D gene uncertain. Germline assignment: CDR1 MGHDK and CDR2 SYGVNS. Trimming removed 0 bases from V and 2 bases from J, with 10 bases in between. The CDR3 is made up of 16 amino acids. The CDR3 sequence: CASSEYPPGNTGELFF. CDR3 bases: TGTGCCAGCAGTGAATATCCCCCAGGAAACACCGGGGAGCTGTTTTTT.

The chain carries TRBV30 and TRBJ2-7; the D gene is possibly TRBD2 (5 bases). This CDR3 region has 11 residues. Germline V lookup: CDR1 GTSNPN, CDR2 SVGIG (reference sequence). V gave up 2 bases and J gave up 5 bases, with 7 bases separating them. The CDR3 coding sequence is TGTGCCTGGAGTATCGGGGACGAGCAGTACTTC. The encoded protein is CAWSIGDEQYF.

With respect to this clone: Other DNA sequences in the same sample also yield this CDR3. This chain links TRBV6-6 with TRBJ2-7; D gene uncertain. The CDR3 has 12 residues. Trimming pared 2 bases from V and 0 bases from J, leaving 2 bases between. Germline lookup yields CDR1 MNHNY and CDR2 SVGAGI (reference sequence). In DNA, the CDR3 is TGTGCCAGCAGTTACCCCTCCTACGAGCAGTACTTC. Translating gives CASSYPSYEQYF.

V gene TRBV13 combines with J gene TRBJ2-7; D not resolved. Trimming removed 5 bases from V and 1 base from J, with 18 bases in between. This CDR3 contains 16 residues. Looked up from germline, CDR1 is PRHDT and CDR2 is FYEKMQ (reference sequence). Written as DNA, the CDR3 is TGTGCCAGCAGCCCCCCTCCCGATCTGGGGTCCTACGAGCAGTACTTC. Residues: CASSPPPDLGSYEQYF. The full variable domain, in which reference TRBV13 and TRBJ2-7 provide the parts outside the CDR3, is AAGVIQSPRHLIKEKRETATLKCYPIPRHDTVYWYQQGPGQDPQFLISFYEKMQSDKGSIPDRFSAQQFSDYHSELNMSSLELGDSALYFCASSPPPDLGSYEQYFGPGTRLTVT.

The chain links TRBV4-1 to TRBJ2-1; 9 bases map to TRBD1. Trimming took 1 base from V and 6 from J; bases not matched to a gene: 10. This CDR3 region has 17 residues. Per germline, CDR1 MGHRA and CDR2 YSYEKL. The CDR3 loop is CASSQARGQGWGNEQFF. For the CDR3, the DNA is TGCGCCAGCAGCCAAGCTCGGGGACAGGGATGGGGCAATGAGCAGTTCTTC.

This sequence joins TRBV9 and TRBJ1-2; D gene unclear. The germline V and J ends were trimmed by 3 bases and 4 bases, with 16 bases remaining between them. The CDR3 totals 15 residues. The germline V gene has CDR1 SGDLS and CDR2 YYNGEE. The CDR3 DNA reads TGTGCCAGCAGCGCTTCTAACCGGGATGTCTATGGCTACACCTTC. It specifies CASSASNRDVYGYTF.

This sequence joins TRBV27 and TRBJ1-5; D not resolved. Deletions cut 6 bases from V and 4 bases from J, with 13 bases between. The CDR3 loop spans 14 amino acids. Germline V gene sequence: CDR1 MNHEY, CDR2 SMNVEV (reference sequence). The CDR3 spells CASSSIQSNQPQHF. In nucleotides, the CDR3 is TGTGCCAGCAGCTCCATCCAAAGTAATCAGCCCCAGCATTTT.

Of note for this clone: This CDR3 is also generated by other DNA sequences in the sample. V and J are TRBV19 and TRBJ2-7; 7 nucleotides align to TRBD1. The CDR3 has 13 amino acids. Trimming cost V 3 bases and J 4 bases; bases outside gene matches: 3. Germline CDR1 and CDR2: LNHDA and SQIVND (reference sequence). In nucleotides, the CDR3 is TGTGCCAGTAGTATCCGGGACAGATACGAGCAGTACTTC. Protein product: CASSIRDRYEQYF.